The T cell receptor beta chain under discussion was sequenced for a study of T cells in localized non-small cell lung cancer. Study-wide findings and caveats: Within adjacent lung there appeared a median around 60 of the top 100 tumor clones. Maximal T cell clonality occurred in uninvolved adjacent lung, with tumor ranking below it. Overall survival was longer when the density of T cells in the blood was higher.

With respect to this clone: Antigen unknown. The identical CDR3 is also encoded by other nucleotide sequences in the sample.

Method: immunoSEQ multiplex PCR; TCRdb's copy keeps in-frame clones and lacks some. Among tens of thousands of clones listed, about nine tenths were seen once. CDR3 length: 15 amino acids. The V segment lost 0 bases and the J segment 13 bases; nucleotides outside the gene matches: 11. Germline CDR1 MNHNY, CDR2 SVGAGI (reference sequence). This receptor was identified in a woman aged 35-75 years with stage I lung adenocarcinoma. The chain has TRBV6-6 and TRBJ1-4; 7 bases map to TRBD1. Source: peripheral blood, taken before any cancer treatment. This CDR3 is CASSYSNEQQGRLFF. CDR3 DNA sequence: TGTGCCAGCAGTTACTCGAATGAACAACAGGGGAGACTGTTTTTT.